Presented here are 20 T cell receptor beta chains from one specimen sequenced in a study of blood T cell repertoires in COVID-19. TCRdb keeps only in-frame clones here, not all; method: immunoSEQ multiplex PCR. The sample contains around 190,000 clones, roughly four fifths of which appear only once. Sequences were obtained from PBMCs or T cells enriched from blood (not recorded which). These receptors were obtained from a man aged 40-50 years who had recovered from COVID-19.

The rearrangement links TRBV5-6 to TRBJ2-5, with 7 bases fitting TRBD2. V was pared by 4 bases and J by 0 bases, with 6 bases of the junction left unmatched. Germline V gene lookup returns CDR1 SGHDT and CDR2 YYEEEE. The CDR3 spans 15 residues. The CDR3, as DNA: TGTGCCAGCAGCGGGAGGGCAGGCTACCAAGAGACCCAGTACTTC. Its protein is CASSGRAGYQETQYF.

The CDR3 is CASSRASPLAGTGELFF. CDR3 bases: TGTGCCAGCAGTCGCGCCTCCCCACTAGCGGGGACCGGGGAGCTGTTTTTT. This chain links TRBV25-1 with TRBJ2-2, with 10 bases identical to TRBD2. Germline CDR1 MGHDK, CDR2 SYGVNS. The trim removed 5 bases at V and 5 bases at J, leaving 11 bases unmatched. The CDR3 totals 17 residues.

A single count supports this clone. The chain employs TRBV5-1 and TRBJ2-1, with 11 bases matching TRBD2. Germline V lookup: CDR1 SGHRS, CDR2 YFSETQ. V was pared by 4 bases and J by 6 bases, with 9 bases of the junction left unmatched. There are 16 residues in the CDR3. The CDR3 nucleotides read TGCGCCAGCAGCCCTAAGACCGGGACTAGCGGCAATGAGCAGTTCTTC. Amino acid sequence: CASSPKTGTSGNEQFF.

This clone has only one observation. The chain uses TRBV18 and TRBJ2-7, with 9 bases that match TRBD1. Trimming at V came to 3 bases and at J to 5 bases, leaving 5 bases not matched to a gene. Germline-derived CDR1 and CDR2 are KGHSH and LQKENI. CDR3 length: 14 residues. The CDR3 is CASSPKQGANEQYF. CDR3 DNA: TGTGCCAGCTCACCTAAACAGGGGGCAAACGAGCAGTACTTC.

The gene calls are TRBV29-1 and TRBJ1-2; weak D call: TRBD1 (6 bases). The CDR3 loop spans 13 amino acids. In germline, CDR1 is SQVTM, CDR2 ANQGSEA. The V and J ends lost 7 bases and 3 bases respectively, with 15 bases between them. The CDR3 spells CSDEGGQDYGYTF. DNA of the CDR3: TGCAGCGACGAGGGGGGGCAAGACTATGGCTACACCTTC.

In regard to this clone: The sample contains more than one DNA sequence encoding this CDR3. The chain recombines TRBV19 with TRBJ1-1; unclear D gene. V was shortened by 3 bases and J by 7 bases, with 9 bases between the two germline ends. CDR1 is LNHDA, CDR2 SQIVND, per germline (reference sequence). CDR3 length: 12 residues. The CDR3 DNA reads TGTGCCAGTAGTATCTGGGGAGTTGAAGCTTTCTTT. Translation: CASSIWGVEAFF.

The CDR3: CASSSLWAGGREASTDTQYF. In DNA, the CDR3 is TGTGCCAGCAGCTCCCTCTGGGCAGGGGGCAGAGAAGCTAGCACAGATACGCAGTATTTT. The gene calls are TRBV7-4 and TRBJ2-3, with 8 bases that match TRBD1. The V and J ends lost 4 bases and 0 bases, in that order; junction bases with no gene match: 18. This CDR3 comprises 20 residues. CDR1 SGHVT and CDR2 SQSDAQ come from the germline V gene.

CDR3 nucleotides: TGTGCCAGCAGTTGGCCTAGAAGGAGGGGTCAGAGAGACTACACCTTC. This codes for CASSWPRRRGQRDYTF. The J gene is TRBJ1-2, the V gene TRBV7-9; D perhaps matches TRBD1 (5 bases). The germline V gene has CDR1 SEHNR and CDR2 FQNEAQ (reference sequence). The CDR3 is made up of 16 amino acids. Trimming shortened V by 6 bases and J by 10 bases, and 27 bases separated the two germline ends.

The chain carries TRBV29-1 and TRBJ1-6; tentatively, D is TRBD1 (6 bases). This CDR3 is built from 12 residues. The germline V gene has CDR1 SQVTM and CDR2 ANQGSEA. V was pared by 5 bases and J by 12 bases, with 14 bases between. CDR3 region: CSVSQGSGPLHF. Here the CDR3 DNA reads TGCAGCGTTTCGCAGGGGAGCGGACCCCTCCACTTT.

This rearrangement joins TRBV7-9 to TRBJ2-3, with TRBD2 matching over 8 bases. Germline V gives CDR1 SEHNR, CDR2 FQNEAQ (reference sequence). The CDR3 totals 16 residues. V shed 1 base, J shed 6 bases, and the junction held 9 bases outside the gene matches. In DNA form, the CDR3 reads TGTGCCAGCAGCTTAGGGACTAGCTTAGGGTTGGATACGCAGTATTTT. This encodes CASSLGTSLGLDTQYF.

The chain uses TRBV6-5 and TRBJ1-5, with D unclear. The germline CDR1 and CDR2 sequences are MNHEY and SVGAGI. The CDR3 is 14 amino acids. The V end lost 11 bases, the J end lost 2 bases, and 16 bases lay between the germline ends. The CDR3 region is CAANSAGGNQPQHF. The CDR3 DNA is TGTGCCGCAAACTCCGCAGGTGGCAATCAGCCCCAGCATTTT.

J is TRBJ2-3 and V is TRBV28, with 7 bases identical to TRBD2. Per germline, CDR1 MDHEN and CDR2 SYDVKM. Unmatched junction bases numbered 4, after V lost 6 bases and J lost 4 bases. This CDR3 is 13 amino acids long. CDR3 DNA: TGTGCCAGCAGCGCTAGCGGATCAGATACGCAGTATTTT. Encoded protein: CASSASGSDTQYF.

This clone was detected a few times. The J gene is TRBJ1-4, the V gene TRBV5-4; D may be TRBD1 (5 bases). V was trimmed by 0 bases and J by 7 bases, leaving 10 bases between them. CDR3 length: 14 residues. Germline V gives CDR1 SGHNT, CDR2 YYREEE (reference sequence). As DNA, the CDR3 is TGTGCCAGCAGCTTGGAGGGGTCGGGTGAAAAACTGTTTTTT. It specifies CASSLEGSGEKLFF.

The V gene is TRBV2, the J gene TRBJ1-2; D unresolved. This CDR3 has 14 residues. Germline V lookup: CDR1 SNHLY, CDR2 FYNNEI. V was trimmed by 4 bases and J by 6 bases, leaving 15 bases between them. CDR3 residues: CASSGAMRHDGYTF. In DNA form, the CDR3 reads TGTGCCAGCAGTGGAGCGATGCGGCACGATGGCTACACCTTC.

The chain links TRBV10-3 to TRBJ1-3; a possible D gene is TRBD1 (5 bases). This CDR3 contains 13 residues. Germline CDR1 reads ENHRY; CDR2 reads SYGVKD. V was clipped by 10 bases and J by 0 bases, with 10 bases between them. The CDR3 protein is CASRQFSGNTIYF. As DNA, the CDR3 is TGTGCCAGCCGACAGTTCTCTGGAAACACCATATATTTT.

In this sample, this clone turned up once. The gene calls are TRBV12-5 and TRBJ2-5, with D maybe TRBD2 (6 bases). Trimming left V 5 bases short and J 2 bases short, with 12 bases between. This CDR3 has 14 amino acids. Germline V gene data show CDR1 as LGHNT and CDR2 as FRNRAP. The CDR3 DNA follows: TGTGCTAGTGGTCCCCGACTAGGTCAAGAGACCCAGTACTTC. Translating it yields CASGPRLGQETQYF.

The rearrangement joins TRBV5-1 to TRBJ2-5, with 8 bases identical to TRBD2. The CDR3 consists of 15 residues. The V gene's germline CDR1 is SGHRS and CDR2 YFSETQ. Trimming at V came to 2 bases and at J to 1 base, leaving 4 bases not matched to a gene. CDR3 amino acids: CASSFSGTSQETQYF. Written as DNA, the CDR3 is TGCGCCAGCAGCTTTAGCGGGACCTCCCAAGAGACCCAGTACTTC.

The CDR3 is CASSSGQETQYF. In DNA form, the CDR3 reads TGTGCCAGCAGTAGCGGTCAAGAGACCCAGTACTTC. The chain recombines TRBV12-3 or TRBV12-4 with TRBJ2-5, with TRBD2 as a possible D gene (5 bases). Trimming took off 5 bases at V and 2 bases at J, with 6 bases between the two ends. This CDR3 has 12 amino acids.

The V gene is TRBV11-2, the J gene TRBJ2-5; D is possibly TRBD2 (5 bases). The CDR3 has 14 residues. In germline, CDR1 is SGHAT, CDR2 FQNNGV. Trimming left V 3 bases short and J 5 bases short, with 13 bases between. The CDR3 is CASSFRGPRETQYF. The DNA for the CDR3 is TGTGCCAGCAGCTTCCGCGGGCCGAGGGAGACCCAGTACTTC. Full variable domain (missing parts from reference TRBV11-2 and TRBJ2-5): EAGVAQSPRYKIIEKRQSVAFWCNPISGHATLYWYQQILGQGPKLLIQFQNNGVVDDSQLPKDRFSAERLKGVDSTLKIQPAKLEDSAVYLCASSFRGPRETQYFGPGTRLLVL.

The chain joins TRBV24-1 to TRBJ1-1; no firm D call. The CDR3 loop spans 15 amino acids. Between the trimmed V and J ends, which lost 8 bases and 0 bases, there was a span of 15 bases. The germline V gene encodes CDR1 KGHDR and CDR2 SFDVKD. CDR3 region: CATKRVSYLNTEAFF. The CDR3 nucleotides read TGTGCCACCAAGCGGGTTTCTTACCTGAACACTGAAGCTTTCTTT.